The 22 T cell receptor beta chains presented below share a single source sample, sequenced in a study of glioma-infiltrating T cells listed by TCRdb under 2016. These reads were obtained on an Illumina MiSeq. The iRepertoire nested amplicon-rescue multiplex PCR (arm-PCR) platform was used to amplify TCR alpha and beta CDR3 regions from RNA. TCRdb's own reprocessing of the public reads used fastp at Q25 and MiXCR and kept productive beta chains. Each CDR3 protein gets just one entry, which takes the most common genes and DNA from the rows behind it. The table for this sample lists roughly 16,000 distinct CDR3 sequences; 55% to 70% of them were counted only once. The leading ten clones occupy 40% to 50% of the sample. Specimen: glioma tissue, nonneoplastic brain tissue, or PBMCs (not recorded which). The receptors come from a human donor with low-grade glioma or glioblastoma, undergoing nonglioma brain surgery, or in good health (not recorded which).

As for this clonotype: A much larger clone sits a single nucleotide away, making a read error possible. The chain has TRBV7-2 and TRBJ2-7; 7 bases fit TRBD1. The length of the CDR3 is 14 residues. The V gene's germline CDR1 is SGHTA and CDR2 FQGNSA. Written as DNA, the CDR3 is TGTGCCAGCAGCTCGACAGGGAGCTCCTACAAGCAGTACTTC. As protein: CASSSTGSSYKQYF.

V is TRBV28 and J is TRBJ1-1; no clear D. The CDR3 is 12 residues long. Germline CDR1 is MDHEN and CDR2 is SYDVKM. The V and J ends lost 1 base and 7 bases respectively, with 7 bases between them. CDR3 region: CASSLFSGEAFF. Here the CDR3 DNA reads TGTGCCAGCAGTTTATTTTCGGGTGAAGCTTTCTTT.

This clonotype came up a few times. This sequence joins TRBV20-1 and TRBJ1-5; tentative D call: TRBD1 (6 bases). The ends were cut back, 6 bases at V and 0 bases at J, with 21 bases in the middle. The CDR3 sequence is 17 residues long. Germline CDR1 reads DFQATT; CDR2 reads SNEGSKA (reference sequence). Here the CDR3 DNA reads TGCAGTGCCGCTAGTAACAGATACAGGGATAGCAATCAGCCCCAGCATTTT. Translating it yields CSAASNRYRDSNQPQHF.

The table lists this clonotype with a count of one. This may be a read error, as it is one base from a much larger clone. V is TRBV7-3 and J is TRBJ1-1; D is possibly TRBD1 (6 bases). CDR3 length equals 15 residues. The germline V gene encodes CDR1 SGHTA and CDR2 FQGTGA. CDR3 nucleotides: TGTGCCAGCAGCCCGGGGGCGGGAGTGAACACTGGAGCTTTCTTT. Translating it yields CASSPGAGVNTGAFF.

For this clonotype: A read error may explain this, as a much larger clone is one base away. This chain connects TRBV4-3 to TRBJ2-2, with D unresolved. Deletions cut 8 bases from V and 1 base from J, with 14 bases between. This CDR3 contains 15 residues. Germline CDR1 reads LGHNA; CDR2 reads YSLEER. CDR3 protein: CASGLSTQNTGELFF. The CDR3 DNA reads as TGCGCCAGCGGGCTCTCGACCCAGAACACCGGGGAGCTGTTTTTT.

The chain links TRBV4-1 to TRBJ1-1; D is unresolved. Trimming took off 3 bases at V and 0 bases at J, with 14 bases between the two ends. In germline, CDR1 is MGHRA, CDR2 YSYEKL. There are 16 residues in the CDR3. The CDR3 nucleotides are TGCGCCAGCAGCCAGTCGAGAGGTTCGATGAACACTGAAGCTTTCTTT. Translated: CASSQSRGSMNTEAFF.

This clonotype was detected once. The V gene is TRBV20-1, the J gene TRBJ2-7; perhaps TRBD1 as D (6 bases). V lost 7 bases and J lost 2, with 18 bases in between. CDR1 DFQATT and CDR2 SNEGSKA come from the germline V gene (reference sequence). The CDR3 consists of 14 residues. Written as DNA, the CDR3 is TGCAGTGGGCAGGGGAGTCTGCCTACCTACGAGCAGTACTTC. This sequence encodes CSGQGSLPTYEQYF.

The V and J genes are TRBV6-5 and TRBJ2-1; no definite D call. Germline V gene sequence: CDR1 MNHEY, CDR2 SVGAGI. The V and J ends lost 4 bases and 2 bases respectively, with 24 bases between them. CDR3 length: 19 residues. CDR3 amino acids: CASSSKPPSSASTYNEQFF. In nucleotides, the CDR3 is TGTGCCAGCAGTTCAAAGCCCCCCTCGTCAGCGTCAACCTACAATGAGCAGTTCTTC.

The genes are TRBV14 and TRBJ2-1, with unresolved D. The CDR3 contains 16 residues. The germline V and J ends were trimmed by 4 bases and 0 bases, with 13 bases remaining between them. Germline-derived CDR1 and CDR2 are SGHDN and FVKESK. In DNA, the CDR3 is TGTGCCAGCAGCCCTTTAGGACGGAGCTCCTACAATGAGCAGTTCTTC. Its translation: CASSPLGRSSYNEQFF.

The chain combines TRBV20-1 with TRBJ1-2; D is unresolved. Germline assignment: CDR1 DFQATT and CDR2 SNEGSKA (reference sequence). The CDR3 contains 11 residues. V lost 6 bases and J 2 bases, leaving 7 bases between the germline ends. The CDR3 sequence: CSAYTNYGYTF. The CDR3 nucleotides read TGCAGTGCGTACACGAACTATGGCTACACCTTC.

The V gene is TRBV12-3 or TRBV12-4, the J gene TRBJ1-4; D gene unclear. The CDR3 is 11 amino acids. V was clipped by 3 bases and J by 6 bases, with 2 bases between them. DNA of the CDR3: TGTGCCAGCAGTTTTGATGAAAAACTGTTTTTT. Translating it yields CASSFDEKLFF.

The chain carries TRBV6-5 and TRBJ2-7; TRBD1 or TRBD2 may be the D gene (5 bases each). The V end lost 6 bases, the J end lost 4 bases, and 16 bases lay between the germline ends. Germline loops: CDR1 MNHEY, CDR2 SVGAGI. The CDR3 covers 14 residues. Written as DNA, the CDR3 is TGTGCCAGCAGAGGAGGCAGGGATTCGTACGAGCAGTACTTC. Its translation is CASRGGRDSYEQYF.

The rearrangement uses TRBV6-5 and TRBJ1-1; D possibly corresponds to TRBD1 (6 bases). Germline V gene data show CDR1 as MNHEY and CDR2 as SVGAGI. This CDR3 is 14 amino acids long. V gave up 5 bases and J gave up 0 bases, with 10 bases separating them. CDR3 DNA sequence: TGTGCCAGCAGTCTACAGGGAATGAACACTGAAGCTTTCTTT. Encoded protein: CASSLQGMNTEAFF.

This clonotype is labeled medium-sized. The chain's CDR3 is CASSPPGGETQYF. DNA for the CDR3: TGTGCCAGCTCACCACCGGGAGGGGAGACCCAGTACTTC. The chain uses TRBV18 and TRBJ2-5; TRBD2 agrees at 7 bases. Germline CDR1 reads KGHSH; CDR2 reads LQKENI. V shed 0 bases and J 5 bases; nucleotides not matched to a gene: 0. The CDR3 length is 13 residues.

The CDR3 coding sequence is TGTGCCAGCAGTTTCCGGGACAGTTATTGCTACACCTTC. The encoded protein is CASSFRDSYCYTF. The chain carries TRBV27 and TRBJ1-2; TRBD1 matches 7 bases. The CDR3 is 13 residues long. Per germline, CDR1 MNHEY and CDR2 SMNVEV (reference sequence). V dropped 3 bases and J dropped 9; count of bases not matched to a gene: 7.

Note on this clonotype: At one end the junction does not follow the germline gene, possibly because of a read error. The chain couples TRBV24-1 to TRBJ2-1; 7 bases line up with TRBD1. The CDR3 loop spans 16 amino acids. Germline-derived CDR1 and CDR2 are KGHDR and SFDVKD. CDR3 sequence: CATSEGQSSSHNEQFF. The CDR3 DNA is TGTGCCACCAGTGAGGGACAGTCCAGCTCCCACAATGAGCAGTTCTTC.

The rearrangement joins TRBV28 to TRBJ1-2, with D tentatively TRBD1 (6 bases). V gave up 6 bases and J gave up 2 bases, with 19 bases separating them. CDR1 and CDR2 from the germline V gene are MDHEN and SYDVKM. CDR3 size: 16 residues. The CDR3 region has the DNA TGTGCCAGCAGCTACATATCCAGGACAGCGAACTATGGCTACACCTTC. Residues: CASSYISRTANYGYTF.

V gene TRBV28 combines with J gene TRBJ1-2; TRBD1 is a possible D gene (5 bases). CDR1 and CDR2 (germline): MDHEN, SYDVKM. CDR3 size: 13 residues. V was shortened by 6 bases and J by 2 bases, with 10 bases between the two germline ends. Here the CDR3 reads CASSPGGNYGYTF. The DNA of the CDR3 is TGTGCCAGCAGCCCCGGGGGGAACTATGGCTACACCTTC.

The V gene is TRBV20-1, the J gene TRBJ2-7; 11 bases agree with TRBD2. J was trimmed by 5 bases and V by 6 bases; bases with no gene match: 6. Germline loops: CDR1 DFQATT, CDR2 SNEGSKA (reference sequence). CDR3 length: 13 amino acids. As DNA, the CDR3 is TGCAGTGCCGGGTTAGCGGGAGGGCACGAGCAGTACTTC. Encoded protein: CSAGLAGGHEQYF.

The rearrangement uses TRBV6-1 and TRBJ2-5; 7 bases align to TRBD1. The CDR3 has 13 amino acids. The junction had 9 bases not matched to a gene; V was cut back by 5 bases and J by 9 bases. Germline CDR1 is MNHNS and CDR2 is SASEGT. This CDR3 reads CASSLQGIEAQYF. The CDR3 nucleotides are TGTGCCAGCAGTTTACAGGGGATCGAGGCCCAGTACTTC.

This chain's CDR3 is CASSPWRGRQPQHF. The CDR3, as DNA: TGTGCCAGCAGCCCTTGGAGAGGGCGTCAGCCCCAGCATTTT. This rearrangement joins TRBV7-2 to TRBJ1-5; no firm D call. The CDR3 is 14 amino acids. Germline V gene sequence: CDR1 SGHTA, CDR2 FQGNSA. The V and J ends lost 5 bases and 6 bases respectively, with 14 bases between them.

V gene TRBV25-1 combines with J gene TRBJ1-5, with TRBD1 identical over 12 bases. Germline CDR1 and CDR2: MGHDK and SYGVNS. J was trimmed by 7 bases and V by 10 bases; bases with no gene match: 8. The CDR3 contains 14 residues. CDR3 sequence (DNA): TGTGCCACCAAGGGACAGGGGGCAGGACAGCCCCAGCATTTT. It yields the protein CATKGQGAGQPQHF.